The rows below give T cell receptor beta chains drawn from one sample of a study of blood T cells in healthy people across ages. Using its own MiXCR run on the 5' RACE reads, TCRdb lists one record per CDR3 protein. The sample consists of roughly 800,000 distinct CDR3 sequences, 25% of them appearing once. The sample also formed part of further work on T cells of mothers and their children.

Material for sequencing was blood. These receptor sequences come from a boy between 5 and 17 years old in good health. Both conserved end residues are part of each CDR3. Fields, in order: CDR3 length, V gene, clone size, D gene, J gene, CDR3 DNA, CDR3 protein. D genes are given only for firm matches. Size is stated for part of the rows, as once, few or many counts, or as a class when the clone is expanded.

length: 14
V: TRBV20-1
size: .
D: .
J: TRBJ2-7
DNA: TGCAGTGCTAGAGATATTAGGAGCTCCTACGAGCAGTACTTC
CDR3: CSARDIRSSYEQYF

length: 13
V: TRBV7-9
size: .
D: .
J: TRBJ2-5
DNA: TGTGCCAGCGTATTAGACGGGTTTGAGACCCAGTACTTC
CDR3: CASVLDGFETQYF

length: 17
V: TRBV25-1
size: few
D: TRBD2
J: TRBJ2-1
DNA: TGTGCCAGCAGTGAATCTAGGGGTAGCGGGGGGGCCTATGAGCAGTTCTTC
CDR3: CASSESRGSGGAYEQFF

length: 14
V: TRBV6-2/TRBV6-3
size: .
D: .
J: TRBJ2-3
DNA: TGTGCCAGCAGCACGCAGACAGGATCAGATACGCAGTATTTT
CDR3: CASSTQTGSDTQYF

length: 14
V: TRBV4-1
size: few
D: .
J: TRBJ2-1
DNA: TGCGCCAGCAGCCAAGACCCAGGCGGGAATGAGCAGTTCTTC
CDR3: CASSQDPGGNEQFF

length: 12
V: TRBV12-3/TRBV12-4
size: few
D: .
J: TRBJ2-2
DNA: TGTGCCAGCCGCTCGGAACTCGGGGAGCTGTTTTTT
CDR3: CASRSELGELFF

length: 16
V: TRBV6-2/TRBV6-3
size: few
D: TRBD1
J: TRBJ2-1
DNA: TGTGCCAGCAGTTACTCGACGGGACAGGGGTACAATGAGCAGTTCTTC
CDR3: CASSYSTGQGYNEQFF

length: 14
V: TRBV6-5
size: .
D: TRBD1
J: TRBJ2-7
DNA: TGTGCCAGCAGTGTACCGGGACAGCTCTACGAGCAGTACTTC
CDR3: CASSVPGQLYEQYF

length: 16
V: TRBV6-2/TRBV6-3
size: .
D: .
J: TRBJ2-3
DNA: TGTGCCAGCAGTCCACCGGGCCCTAACGGGGCAGATACGCAGTATTTT
CDR3: CASSPPGPNGADTQYF

length: 14
V: TRBV5-5
size: .
D: .
J: TRBJ2-7
DNA: TGTGCCAGCAGCTTGACACACCGTACCTACGAGCAGTACTTC
CDR3: CASSLTHRTYEQYF

length: 14
V: TRBV7-9
size: few
D: TRBD1
J: TRBJ1-1
DNA: TGTGCCAGCAGCCGCCCGACAGGGTTGATTGAAGCTTTCTTT
CDR3: CASSRPTGLIEAFF

length: 15
V: TRBV7-3
size: .
D: TRBD1
J: TRBJ1-1
DNA: TGTGCCAGCAGCTTATCCCCAGGGGGCTTGGCTGAAGCTTTCTTT
CDR3: CASSLSPGGLAEAFF

length: 16
V: TRBV20-1
size: .
D: TRBD2
J: TRBJ2-1
DNA: TGCAGTGCCCCTTTGCCAACTAGCGGAGACTACAATGAGCAGTTCTTC
CDR3: CSAPLPTSGDYNEQFF

length: 14
V: TRBV4-1
size: .
D: .
J: TRBJ1-5
DNA: TGCGCCAGCAGCCAAGATTTGGCGCATCAGCCCCAGCATTTT
CDR3: CASSQDLAHQPQHF

length: 14
V: TRBV28
size: few
D: .
J: TRBJ1-2
DNA: TGTGCCAGCAGGGATGGCGGGGGTCTAGGTGGCTACACCTTC
CDR3: CASRDGGGLGGYTF

length: 15
V: TRBV11-1
size: .
D: .
J: TRBJ1-5
DNA: TGTGCCAGCAGTCAGCAGGGAAAGGGCAATCAGCCCCAGCATTTT
CDR3: CASSQQGKGNQPQHF

length: 15
V: TRBV12-3/TRBV12-4
size: .
D: .
J: TRBJ2-4
DNA: TGTGCCAGCAGCGAGGGGGATATAGCCAAAAACATTCAGTACTTC
CDR3: CASSEGDIAKNIQYF

length: 16
V: TRBV20-1
size: few
D: TRBD1
J: TRBJ2-1
DNA: TGCAGTGCTAGACGACAGGGGACAGGAACCTACAATGAGCAGTTCTTC
CDR3: CSARRQGTGTYNEQFF

length: 14
V: TRBV3-1
size: .
D: .
J: TRBJ2-7
DNA: TGTGCCAGCAGCCAAGGTCCAGCTGACTACGAGCAGTACTTC
CDR3: CASSQGPADYEQYF

length: 16
V: TRBV5-1
size: .
D: .
J: TRBJ2-2
DNA: TGCGCCAGCAGCTTGACCGGGACATCGAACACCGGGGAGCTGTTTTTT
CDR3: CASSLTGTSNTGELFF

length: 16
V: TRBV20-1
size: once
D: TRBD1
J: TRBJ1-5
DNA: TGCAGTGCTGGGGGACAGGGCGCGAGGGGCAATCAGCCCCAGCATTTT
CDR3: CSAGGQGARGNQPQHF

length: 16
V: TRBV6-2/TRBV6-3
size: few
D: .
J: TRBJ2-7
DNA: TGTGCCAGCCGCTGGGATGGGTACGCGACCCCCTACGAGCAGTACTTC
CDR3: CASRWDGYATPYEQYF

length: 15
V: TRBV20-1
size: .
D: TRBD2
J: TRBJ2-1
DNA: TGCAGTGCTAGTCTCCTCCGGGACTACTACAATGAGCAGTTCTTC
CDR3: CSASLLRDYYNEQFF